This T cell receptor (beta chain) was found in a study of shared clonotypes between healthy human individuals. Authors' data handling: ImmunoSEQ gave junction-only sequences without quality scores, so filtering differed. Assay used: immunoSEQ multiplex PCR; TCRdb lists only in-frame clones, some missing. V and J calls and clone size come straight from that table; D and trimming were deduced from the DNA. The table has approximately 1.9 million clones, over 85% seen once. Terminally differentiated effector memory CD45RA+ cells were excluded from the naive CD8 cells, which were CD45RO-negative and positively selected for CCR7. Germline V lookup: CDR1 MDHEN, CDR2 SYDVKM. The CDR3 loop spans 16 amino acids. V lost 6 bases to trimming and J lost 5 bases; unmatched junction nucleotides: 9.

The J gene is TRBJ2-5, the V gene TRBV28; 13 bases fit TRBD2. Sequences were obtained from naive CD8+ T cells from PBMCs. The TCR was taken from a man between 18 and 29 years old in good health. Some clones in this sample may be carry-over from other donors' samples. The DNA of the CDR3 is TGTGCCAGCAGCTCTGGACTAGCGGGAGCATATGAGACCCAGTACTTC. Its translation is CASSSGLAGAYETQYF. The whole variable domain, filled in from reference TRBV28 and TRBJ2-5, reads DVKVTQSSRYLVKRTGEKVFLECVQDMDHENMFWYRQDPGLGLRLIYFSYDVKMKEKGDIPEGYSVSREKKERFSLILESASTNQTSMYLCASSSGLAGAYETQYFGPGTRLLVL.